This T cell receptor beta chain was sequenced in a study of beta chain features in type 1 diabetes. Whole-study findings and limits: When Type 1 diabetes patients were examined, their TCRB CDR3s proved moderately but significantly shorter in all four CD4+ subsets. Whatever favoring of shorter templates PCR might show would apply equally to patients and controls.

Expressed TCRB transcripts were sequenced after all isolated RNA was converted to cDNA. The table came from immunoSEQ multiplex PCR; TCRdb's copy has only in-frame clones and leaves some out. The table shows roughly 500,000 clones, with roughly 30% occurring only once. This clone was picked up a small number of times. Antigen: not known. The V segment lost 5 bases and the J segment 2 bases; nucleotides outside the gene matches: 4. The CDR3 is 14 amino acids. Looked up from germline, CDR1 is SNHLY and CDR2 is FYNNEI. Sequenced input: naive CD4+ T cells from blood. The rearrangement uses TRBV2 and TRBJ2-3, with TRBD2 matching 7 bases. The receptor's source is a man younger than 35 in good health. The CDR3 region is CASSKRDVTDTQYF. CDR3 DNA: TGTGCCAGCAGTAAGCGGGATGTCACAGATACGCAGTATTTT.